The rows below give T cell receptor beta chains drawn from one sample of a study of Graves' ophthalmopathy and Graves' hyperthyroidism. TCRdb reprocessed the multiplex PCR reads with MiXCR, giving one entry per CDR3 protein. The top ten hold more than 2.5% of the sample, which has about 700,000 distinct CDR3 sequences, about two fifths seen once. The sequenced material came from peripheral blood. These receptors all stem from an adult man with Graves' ophthalmopathy. CDR3s include the opening cysteine and the closing phenylalanine or tryptophan. Each record gives: J gene, clone size, V gene, D gene, CDR3 protein, CDR3 DNA. A D gene is named only where the DNA matches it firmly. Only part of the rows carry a size: once, few, many, or a class if the clone is expanded.

TRBJ2-7	.	TRBV2	TRBD2	CASSGRARYEQYF	TGTGCCAGCAGCGGGAGGGCGCGCTACGAGCAGTACTTC
TRBJ2-2	.	TRBV7-2	.	CASSRSSGVSTGELFF	TGTGCCAGCAGCCGGAGTTCAGGGGTCTCCACCGGGGAGCTGTTTTTT
TRBJ2-7	many	TRBV10-3	.	CAISDQGSSYEQYF	TGTGCCATCAGTGATCAGGGATCCTCCTACGAGCAGTACTTC
TRBJ2-3	few	TRBV14	TRBD2	CASSRLAGSDTQYF	TGTGCCAGCAGTCGACTAGCGGGTTCAGATACGCAGTATTTT
TRBJ1-3	.	TRBV10-3	.	CASRVLSGNTIYF	TGTGCCAGCAGGGTCCTCTCTGGAAACACCATATATTTT
TRBJ2-5	.	TRBV19	TRBD2	CASSKGTSFGQETQYF	TGTGCCAGTAGCAAGGGGACTAGCTTTGGTCAAGAGACCCAGTACTTC
TRBJ1-1	many	TRBV24-1	TRBD1	CALNRGSGEAFF	TGTGCCCTTAACAGGGGGTCGGGAGAAGCTTTCTTT
TRBJ2-6	.	TRBV6-5	.	CASSYSLAFGANVLTF	TGTGCCAGCAGTTACTCATTAGCATTTGGGGCCAACGTCCTGACTTTC
TRBJ1-2	many	TRBV10-3	.	CASSLRAGNYGYTF	TGTGCCAGCAGCTTACGGGCAGGGAACTATGGCTACACCTTC
TRBJ2-7	few	TRBV5-1	TRBD2	CASSTSGTSLGDEQYF	TGCGCCAGCAGCACATCCGGGACTAGCTTAGGAGACGAGCAGTACTTC
TRBJ1-2	many	TRBV7-2	.	CTSSLDREAAGGYTF	TGTACCAGCAGCTTAGACAGGGAAGCTGCTGGTGGCTACACCTTC
TRBJ1-2	many	TRBV12-3/TRBV12-4	.	CASSFDRRPANYGYTF	TGTGCCAGCAGTTTCGACAGGAGACCTGCTAACTATGGCTACACCTTC
TRBJ1-6	few	TRBV9	.	CASSVWCRVIRGNNSPLHF	TGTGCCAGCAGCGTATGGTGCCGGGTTATTCGGGGTAATAATTCACCCCTCCACTTT
TRBJ1-2	many	TRBV25-1	.	CASSITGSNYGYTF	TGTGCCAGCAGTATAACAGGCTCTAACTATGGCTACACCTTC
TRBJ1-2	many	TRBV7-8	TRBD1	CASSPAGGFGYTF	TGTGCCAGCAGCCCCGCAGGGGGCTTTGGCTACACCTTC
TRBJ1-3	.	TRBV20-1	.	CSASRGALGNTIYF	TGCAGTGCTAGTCGGGGGGCGCTAGGAAACACCATATATTTT
TRBJ1-2	many	TRBV12-3/TRBV12-4	.	CASSLVAYGYTF	TGTGCCAGCAGTTTGGTAGCCTATGGCTACACCTTC
TRBJ1-2	many	TRBV6-6	TRBD1	CASSGQEVNYGYTF	TGTGCCAGCAGTGGACAGGAGGTTAACTATGGCTACACCTTC
TRBJ1-2	.	TRBV10-2	.	CASMSGKGANYGYTF	TGCGCCAGCATGAGCGGCAAGGGAGCTAACTATGGCTACACCTTC
TRBJ2-7	few	TRBV5-4	TRBD2	CASSFGGGGRYEQYF	TGTGCCAGCAGCTTTGGCGGGGGAGGGAGATACGAGCAGTACTTC
TRBJ2-5	many	TRBV20-1	TRBD1	CSVGQGQETQYF	TGCAGTGTTGGACAGGGGCAAGAGACCCAGTACTTC
TRBJ1-2	.	TRBV15	TRBD1	CATSRGDRAYGYTF	TGTGCCACCAGCAGAGGGGACAGGGCCTATGGCTACACCTTC
TRBJ2-7	.	TRBV15	TRBD2	CATSSVGTSMSYEQYF	TGTGCCACCAGCAGCGTAGGGACTAGCATGAGCTACGAGCAGTACTTC
TRBJ1-1	.	TRBV29-1	.	CSVEGTYPEAFF	TGCAGCGTTGAAGGGACGTACCCTGAAGCTTTCTTT
TRBJ2-2	many	TRBV7-3	TRBD2	CASSLTRRGGTGELFF	TGTGCCAGCAGCTTAACGAGGCGGGGAGGGACCGGGGAGCTGTTTTTT
TRBJ2-6	many	TRBV6-5	.	CASSRGSGANVLTF	TGTGCCAGCAGTAGGGGTTCCGGGGCCAACGTCCTGACTTTC
TRBJ2-2	.	TRBV12-3/TRBV12-4	.	CANSPGWAGELFF	TGTGCCAACAGCCCCGGGTGGGCCGGGGAGCTGTTTTTT
TRBJ2-7	few	TRBV6-6	.	CASSDTGISYEQYF	TGTGCCAGCAGTGACACAGGCATCTCCTACGAGCAGTACTTC
TRBJ1-2	many	TRBV2	.	CASSEEREGNYGYTF	TGTGCCAGCAGTGAAGAACGGGAGGGGAACTATGGCTACACCTTC
TRBJ2-7	.	TRBV20-1	.	CSASPPGSDYEQYF	TGCAGTGCTAGCCCCCCAGGGAGCGACTACGAGCAGTACTTC
TRBJ2-5	.	TRBV19	TRBD1	CASSMWSGTGSETQYF	TGTGCCAGTAGTATGTGGTCCGGGACAGGGTCGGAGACCCAGTACTTC
TRBJ2-5	many	TRBV7-9	TRBD2	CASSLGRGVVTQYF	TGTGCCAGCAGCTTGGGACGGGGGGTCGTGACCCAGTACTTC
TRBJ1-2	.	TRBV5-4	.	CASSWGSGIEANYGYTF	TGTGCCAGCAGCTGGGGGTCAGGGATAGAAGCTAACTATGGCTACACCTTC
TRBJ2-6	.	TRBV10-3	TRBD2	CASRRTGGEITEAF	TGTGCCAGCAGACGTACTGGGGGGGAGATTACTGAAGCTTTC
TRBJ2-2	many	TRBV10-3	.	CAISESNRGFNRELFF	TGTGCCATCAGTGAGTCGAATCGGGGATTTAACCGGGAGCTGTTTTTT
TRBJ1-1	many	TRBV20-1	TRBD1	CSAGRQGSEAFF	TGCAGTGCTGGGAGACAGGGGAGTGAAGCTTTCTTT
TRBJ2-5	.	TRBV7-2	TRBD2	CASRPGGGGETQYF	TGTGCCAGCAGGCCCGGGGGGGGCGGTGAGACCCAGTACTTC
TRBJ1-2	.	TRBV29-1	.	CSLINPNYGYTF	TGCAGCTTAATCAATCCCAACTATGGCTACACCTTC
TRBJ2-5	few	TRBV5-8	.	CASSLAQGYQETQYF	TGTGCCAGCAGCTTGGCTCAGGGGTACCAAGAGACCCAGTACTTC
TRBJ1-5	few	TRBV12-5	.	CASGLGVARQPQHF	TGTGCTAGTGGTTTGGGGGTAGCAAGACAGCCCCAGCATTTT
TRBJ1-6	.	TRBV7-2	.	CASSLAEGGLHF	TGTGCCAGCAGCCTAGCGGAGGGCGGCCTCCACTTT
TRBJ2-2	many	TRBV10-3	TRBD1	CAVQGQGNTGELFF	TGTGCCGTCCAAGGACAGGGGAACACCGGGGAGCTGTTTTTT
TRBJ2-5	.	TRBV29-1	.	CSADSQGGAETQYF	TGCAGCGCCGACTCACAGGGTGGCGCGGAGACCCAGTACTTC
TRBJ1-2	many	TRBV9	TRBD1	CASSVIGTGDGYTF	TGTGCCAGCAGCGTAATCGGGACAGGGGATGGCTACACCTTC